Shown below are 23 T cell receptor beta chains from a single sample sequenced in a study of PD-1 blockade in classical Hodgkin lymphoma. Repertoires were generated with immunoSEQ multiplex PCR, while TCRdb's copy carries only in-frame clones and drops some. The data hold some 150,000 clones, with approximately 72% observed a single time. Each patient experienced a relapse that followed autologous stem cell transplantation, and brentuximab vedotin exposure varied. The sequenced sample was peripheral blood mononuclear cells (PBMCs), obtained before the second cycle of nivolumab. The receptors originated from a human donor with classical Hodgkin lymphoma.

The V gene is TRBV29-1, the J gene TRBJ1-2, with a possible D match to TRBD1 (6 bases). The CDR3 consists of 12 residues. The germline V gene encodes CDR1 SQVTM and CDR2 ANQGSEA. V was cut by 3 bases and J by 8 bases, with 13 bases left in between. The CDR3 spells CSVDGGPGGYTF. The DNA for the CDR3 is TGCAGCGTTGACGGGGGGCCGGGGGGCTACACCTTC. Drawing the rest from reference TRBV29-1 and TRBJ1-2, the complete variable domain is SAVISQKPSRDICQRGTSLTIQCQVDSQVTMMFWYRQQPGQSLTLIATANQGSEATYESGFVIDKFPISRPNLTFSTLTVSNMSPEDSSIYLCSVDGGPGGYTFGSGTRLTVV.

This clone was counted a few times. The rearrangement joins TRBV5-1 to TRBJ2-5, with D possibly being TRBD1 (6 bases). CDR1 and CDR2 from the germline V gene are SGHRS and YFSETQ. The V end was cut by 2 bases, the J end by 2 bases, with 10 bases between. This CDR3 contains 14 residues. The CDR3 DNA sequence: TGCGCCAGCAGCTTTTCAGGGGTTCAAGAGACCCAGTACTTC. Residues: CASSFSGVQETQYF.

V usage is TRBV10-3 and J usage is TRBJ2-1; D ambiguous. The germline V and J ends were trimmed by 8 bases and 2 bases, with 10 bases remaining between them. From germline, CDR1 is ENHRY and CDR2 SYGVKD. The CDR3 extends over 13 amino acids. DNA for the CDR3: TGTGCCATCGCCTCGATTACCTACAATGAGCAGTTCTTC. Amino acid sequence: CAIASITYNEQFF.

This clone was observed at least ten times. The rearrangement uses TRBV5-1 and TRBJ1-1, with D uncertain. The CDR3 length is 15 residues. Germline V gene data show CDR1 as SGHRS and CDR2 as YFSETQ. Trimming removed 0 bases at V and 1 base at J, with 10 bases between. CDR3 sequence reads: CASSLARVGNTEAFF. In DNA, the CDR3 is TGCGCCAGCAGCTTGGCGAGGGTTGGGAACACTGAAGCTTTCTTT.

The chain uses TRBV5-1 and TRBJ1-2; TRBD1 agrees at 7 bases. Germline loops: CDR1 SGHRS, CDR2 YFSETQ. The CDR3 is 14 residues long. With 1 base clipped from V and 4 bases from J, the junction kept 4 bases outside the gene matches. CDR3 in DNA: TGCGCCAGCAGCTTGTTGACAGGGAGCTATGGCTACACCTTC. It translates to CASSLLTGSYGYTF.

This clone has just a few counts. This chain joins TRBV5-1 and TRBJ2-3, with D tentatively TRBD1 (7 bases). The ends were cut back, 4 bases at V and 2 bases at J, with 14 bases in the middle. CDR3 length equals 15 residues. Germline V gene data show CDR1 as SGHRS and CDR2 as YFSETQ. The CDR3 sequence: CASSGGTATTDTQYF. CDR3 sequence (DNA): TGCGCCAGCAGCGGGGGGACAGCGACCACAGATACGCAGTATTTT.

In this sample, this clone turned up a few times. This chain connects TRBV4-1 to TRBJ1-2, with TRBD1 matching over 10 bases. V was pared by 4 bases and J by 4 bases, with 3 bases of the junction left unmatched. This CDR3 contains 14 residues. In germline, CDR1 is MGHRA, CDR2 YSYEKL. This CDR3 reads CASSPTGGGYGYTF. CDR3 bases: TGCGCCAGCAGCCCGACAGGGGGCGGCTATGGCTACACCTTC.

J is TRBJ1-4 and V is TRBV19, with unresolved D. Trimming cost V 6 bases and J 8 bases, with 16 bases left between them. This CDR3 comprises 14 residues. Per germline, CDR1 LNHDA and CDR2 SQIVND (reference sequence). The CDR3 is CASRKGVVDEKLFF. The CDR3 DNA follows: TGTGCCAGTAGGAAGGGAGTAGTGGACGAAAAACTGTTTTTT.

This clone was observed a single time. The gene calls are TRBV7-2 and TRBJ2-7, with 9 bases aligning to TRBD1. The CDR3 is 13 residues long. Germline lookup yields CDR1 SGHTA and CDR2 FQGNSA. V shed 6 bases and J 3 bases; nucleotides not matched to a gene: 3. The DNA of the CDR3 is TGTGCCAGCAGGACAGGGGGAGGCTACGAGCAGTACTTC. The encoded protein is CASRTGGGYEQYF. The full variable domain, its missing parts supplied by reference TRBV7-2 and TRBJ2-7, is GAGVSQSPSNKVTEKGKDVELRCDPISGHTALYWYRQSLGQGLEFLIYFQGNSAPDKSGLPSDRFSAERTGGSVSTLTIQRTQQEDSAVYLCASRTGGGYEQYFGPGTRLTVT.

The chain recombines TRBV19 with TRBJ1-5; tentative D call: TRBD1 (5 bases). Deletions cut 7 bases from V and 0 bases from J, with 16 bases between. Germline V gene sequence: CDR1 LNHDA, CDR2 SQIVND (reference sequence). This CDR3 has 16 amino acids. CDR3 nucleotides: TGTGCCAGTAACTGGGGGTCTTTATATAGCAATCAGCCCCAGCATTTT. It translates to CASNWGSLYSNQPQHF.

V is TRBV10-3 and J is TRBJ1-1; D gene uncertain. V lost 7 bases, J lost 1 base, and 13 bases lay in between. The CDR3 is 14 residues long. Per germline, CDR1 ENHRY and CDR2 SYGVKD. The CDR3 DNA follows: TGTGCCATCATGAAATCCCGGGCGAACACTGAAGCTTTCTTT. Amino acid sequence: CAIMKSRANTEAFF.

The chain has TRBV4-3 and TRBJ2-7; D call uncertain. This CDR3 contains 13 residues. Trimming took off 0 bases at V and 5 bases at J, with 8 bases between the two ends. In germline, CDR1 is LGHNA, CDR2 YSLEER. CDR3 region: CASSQELRHEQYF. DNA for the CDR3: TGCGCCAGCAGCCAAGAGCTCCGCCACGAGCAGTACTTC.

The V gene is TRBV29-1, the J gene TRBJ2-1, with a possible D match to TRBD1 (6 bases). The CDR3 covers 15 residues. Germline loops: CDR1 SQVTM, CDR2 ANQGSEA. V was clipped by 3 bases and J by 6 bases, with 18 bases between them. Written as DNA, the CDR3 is TGCAGCGTTGACCGCAGGGGCCCCTCTTTCAATGAGCAGTTCTTC. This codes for CSVDRRGPSFNEQFF.

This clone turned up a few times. This CDR3 is CASSPGLAGQADTQYF. CDR3 coding DNA: TGCGCCAGCAGCCCCGGACTAGCGGGGCAGGCAGATACGCAGTATTTT. The rearrangement joins TRBV5-1 to TRBJ2-3; the match to TRBD2 covers 12 bases. CDR3 length: 16 amino acids. Looked up from germline, CDR1 is SGHRS and CDR2 is YFSETQ. V lost 4 bases, J lost 4 bases, and 7 bases stayed unmatched.

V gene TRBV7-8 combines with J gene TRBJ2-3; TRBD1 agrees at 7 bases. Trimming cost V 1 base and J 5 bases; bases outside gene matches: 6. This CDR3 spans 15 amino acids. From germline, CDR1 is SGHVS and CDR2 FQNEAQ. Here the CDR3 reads CASSLVQGERDTQYF. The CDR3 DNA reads TGTGCCAGCAGCTTAGTTCAGGGGGAAAGAGATACGCAGTATTTT.

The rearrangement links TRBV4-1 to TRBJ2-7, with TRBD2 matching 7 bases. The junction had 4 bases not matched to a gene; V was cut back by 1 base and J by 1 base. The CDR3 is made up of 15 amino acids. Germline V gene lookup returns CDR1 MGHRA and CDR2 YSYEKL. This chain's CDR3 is CASSQVAGGSYEQYF. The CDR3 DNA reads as TGCGCCAGCAGCCAAGTAGCCGGGGGGTCCTACGAGCAGTACTTC.

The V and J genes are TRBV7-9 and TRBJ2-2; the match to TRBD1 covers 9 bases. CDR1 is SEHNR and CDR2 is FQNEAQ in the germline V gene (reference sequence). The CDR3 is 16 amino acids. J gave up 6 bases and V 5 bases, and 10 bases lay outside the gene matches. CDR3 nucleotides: TGTGCCAGCAGCGAGACCGGGACAGGGAAACCCGGGGAGCTGTTTTTT. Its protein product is CASSETGTGKPGELFF.

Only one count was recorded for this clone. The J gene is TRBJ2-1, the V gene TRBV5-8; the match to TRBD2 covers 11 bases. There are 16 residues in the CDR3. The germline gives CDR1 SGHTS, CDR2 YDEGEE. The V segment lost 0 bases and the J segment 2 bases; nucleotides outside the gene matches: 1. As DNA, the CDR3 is TGTGCCAGCAGCTTGGGGACTAGCGGGCCCTACAATGAGCAGTTCTTC. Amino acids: CASSLGTSGPYNEQFF. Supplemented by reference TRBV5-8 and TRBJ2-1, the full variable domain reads EAGVTQSPTHLIKTRGQQATLRCSPISGHTSVYWYQQALGLGLQFLLWYDEGEERNRGNFPPRFSGRQFPNYSSELNVNALELEDSALYLCASSLGTSGPYNEQFFGPGTRLTVL.

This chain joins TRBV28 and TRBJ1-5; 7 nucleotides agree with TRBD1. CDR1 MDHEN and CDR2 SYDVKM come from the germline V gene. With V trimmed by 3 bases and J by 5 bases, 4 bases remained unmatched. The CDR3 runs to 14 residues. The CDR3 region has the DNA TGTGCCAGCAGTTTGGGCAGGGGGTATCAGCCCCAGCATTTT. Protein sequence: CASSLGRGYQPQHF.

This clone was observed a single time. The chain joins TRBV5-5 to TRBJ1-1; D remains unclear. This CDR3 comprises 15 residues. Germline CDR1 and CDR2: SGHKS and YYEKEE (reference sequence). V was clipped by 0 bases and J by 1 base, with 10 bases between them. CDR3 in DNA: TGTGCCAGCAGCTTGGGAGCCCCAGAGAACACTGAAGCTTTCTTT. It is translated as CASSLGAPENTEAFF.

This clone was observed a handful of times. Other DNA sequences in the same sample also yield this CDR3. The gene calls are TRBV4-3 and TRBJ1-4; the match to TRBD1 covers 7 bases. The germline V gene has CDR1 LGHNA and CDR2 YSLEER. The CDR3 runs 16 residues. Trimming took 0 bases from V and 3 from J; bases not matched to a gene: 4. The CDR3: CASSQDRGQSNEKLFF. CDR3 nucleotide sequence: TGCGCCAGCAGCCAAGATCGGGGACAGTCTAATGAAAAACTGTTTTTT.

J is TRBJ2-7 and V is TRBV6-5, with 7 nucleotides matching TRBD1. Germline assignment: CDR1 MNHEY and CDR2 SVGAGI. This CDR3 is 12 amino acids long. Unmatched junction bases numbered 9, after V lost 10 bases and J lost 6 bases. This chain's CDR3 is CATRPGQFEQYF. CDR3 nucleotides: TGTGCCACCCGGCCGGGACAGTTCGAGCAGTACTTC.

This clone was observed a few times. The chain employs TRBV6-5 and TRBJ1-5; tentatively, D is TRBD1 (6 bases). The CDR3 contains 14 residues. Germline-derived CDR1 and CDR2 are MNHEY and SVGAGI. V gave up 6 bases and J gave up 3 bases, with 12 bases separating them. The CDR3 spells CASSRGQLNQPQHF. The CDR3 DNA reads TGTGCCAGCAGCCGCGGACAGCTCAATCAGCCCCAGCATTTT.